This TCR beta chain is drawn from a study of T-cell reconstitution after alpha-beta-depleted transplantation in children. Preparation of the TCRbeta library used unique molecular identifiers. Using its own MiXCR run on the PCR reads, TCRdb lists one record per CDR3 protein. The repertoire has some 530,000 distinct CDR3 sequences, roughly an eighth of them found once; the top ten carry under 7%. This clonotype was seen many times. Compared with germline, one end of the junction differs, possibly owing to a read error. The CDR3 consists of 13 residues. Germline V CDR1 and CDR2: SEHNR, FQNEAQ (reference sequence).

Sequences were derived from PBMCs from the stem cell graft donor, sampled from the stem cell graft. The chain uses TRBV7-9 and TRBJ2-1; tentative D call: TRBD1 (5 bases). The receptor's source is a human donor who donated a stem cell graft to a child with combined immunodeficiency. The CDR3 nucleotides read TGTGCCAGCAGTTTAGGGGTTGGGAATGAGCAGTTCTTC. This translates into CASSLGVGNEQFF.